This T cell receptor beta chain is drawn from a study of cytomegalovirus exposure and HLA in healthy donors. Study-level results: A previous analysis found most TCR beta V segments productive roughly 90% or roughly 30% of the time.

CDR1 and CDR2 from the germline V gene are SGDLS and YYNGEE. The CDR3 contains 14 residues. V dropped 2 bases and J dropped 7; count of bases not matched to a gene: 2. It was with 60 Vbeta and 13 Jbeta primers that the PCR ran. The assay was immunoSEQ multiplex PCR, and TCRdb's table has in-frame clones only and misses some. The table has 250,000 to 350,000 clones, over 70% seen once. Remarks on this clone: The antigen is not known.

The specimen was PBMCs. The rearrangement joins TRBV9 to TRBJ1-6, with 8 positions matching TRBD1. This sequence originates from a girl aged 2-15 years in good health and CMV-seronegative. Written as DNA, the CDR3 is TGTGCCAGCAGCGTTGACAGGGGCAATTCACCCCTCCACTTT. It translates to CASSVDRGNSPLHF.